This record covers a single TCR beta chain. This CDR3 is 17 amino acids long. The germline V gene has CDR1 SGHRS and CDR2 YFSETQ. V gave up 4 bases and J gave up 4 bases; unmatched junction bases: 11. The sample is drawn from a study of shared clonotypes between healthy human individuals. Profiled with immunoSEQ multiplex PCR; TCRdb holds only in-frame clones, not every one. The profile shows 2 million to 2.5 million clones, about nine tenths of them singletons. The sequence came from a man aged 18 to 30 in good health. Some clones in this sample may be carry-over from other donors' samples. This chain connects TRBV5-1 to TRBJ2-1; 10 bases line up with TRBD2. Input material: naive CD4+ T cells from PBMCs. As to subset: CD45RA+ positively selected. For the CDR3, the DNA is TGCGCCAGCAGCCTGGACCCCACTAGCGGGACTTACAATGAGCAGTTCTTC. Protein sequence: CASSLDPTSGTYNEQFF.